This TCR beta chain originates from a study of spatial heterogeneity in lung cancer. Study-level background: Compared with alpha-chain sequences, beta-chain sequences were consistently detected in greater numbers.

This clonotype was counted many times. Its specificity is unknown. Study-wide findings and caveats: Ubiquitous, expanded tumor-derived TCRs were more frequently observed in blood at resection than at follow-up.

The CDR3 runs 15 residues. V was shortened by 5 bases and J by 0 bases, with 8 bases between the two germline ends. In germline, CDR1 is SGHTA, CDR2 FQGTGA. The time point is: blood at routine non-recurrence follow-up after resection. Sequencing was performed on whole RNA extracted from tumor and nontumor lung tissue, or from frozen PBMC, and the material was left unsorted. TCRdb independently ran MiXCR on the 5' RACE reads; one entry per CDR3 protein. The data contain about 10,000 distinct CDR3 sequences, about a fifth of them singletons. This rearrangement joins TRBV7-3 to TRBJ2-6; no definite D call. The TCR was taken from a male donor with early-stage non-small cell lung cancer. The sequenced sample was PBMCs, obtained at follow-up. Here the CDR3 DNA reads TGTGCCAGCAGCATCCAGATCTCTGGGGCCAACGTCCTGACTTTC. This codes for CASSIQISGANVLTF.